This T cell receptor (beta chain) emerged from a study of naive and memory T cell subsets. Two oligonucleotides, mixed equimolar, formed the beta constant-region primer covering TRBC1 and TRBC2. Nested alpha and beta constant-region primers with the SP2 primer drove four PCR rounds on ligated cDNA. TCRdb re-analysed the UMI-ligation and nested PCR reads in MiXCR, keeping a single row per CDR3 protein. This table has some 80,000 distinct CDR3 sequences, about 8.2% appearing once. This clonotype was recorded at least ten times. There are 13 residues in the CDR3. The V and J ends lost 9 bases and 3 bases respectively, with 15 bases between them. CDR1 SNHLY and CDR2 FYNNEI come from the germline V gene.

The sequenced material came from naive CD8+ T cells from blood. The TCR was taken from a human donor in good health. V and J are TRBV2 and TRBJ2-7; D may correspond to TRBD1 or TRBD2 (5 bases each). CDR3 residues: CARGRMDHYEQYF. CDR3 coding DNA: TGTGCCAGGGGACGGATGGACCACTACGAGCAGTACTTC.